Presented here are 27 T cell receptor beta chains from one specimen sequenced in a study of T cell responses to AZD1222 COVID-19 vaccine. Using immunoSEQ multiplex PCR, the repertoire was profiled, and TCRdb retains in-frame clones only, with some absent. The sample has 110,000 or so clones, more than 70% seen once. Sample: peripheral blood, taken 28 days after the second AZD1222 dose. Receptors originate from an adult who received the AZD1222 COVID-19 vaccine.

V gene TRBV5-8 combines with J gene TRBJ1-4; possible D gene TRBD1, 5 bases. V lost 1 base to trimming and J lost 8 bases, with 15 bases between them. The CDR3 is 15 residues long. The germline V gene encodes CDR1 SGHTS and CDR2 YDEGEE. CDR3 DNA: TGTGCCAGCAGCTTGACAGGTGCCCTGGGAGAAAAACTGTTTTTT. Protein sequence: CASSLTGALGEKLFF.

This chain connects TRBV7-9 to TRBJ1-6; no firm D call. Germline CDR1 and CDR2: SEHNR and FQNEAQ (reference sequence). The V end lost 8 bases, the J end lost 5 bases, and 19 bases lay between the germline ends. The CDR3 extends over 16 amino acids. Here the CDR3 reads CASGPTRITDNSPLHF. As DNA, the CDR3 is TGTGCCAGCGGTCCGACTCGGATTACTGATAATTCACCCCTCCACTTT.

The sample holds a few counts of this clone. The chain recombines TRBV2 with TRBJ1-2, with unresolved D. V dropped 3 bases and J dropped 2 bases, with 7 bases sitting between them. The CDR3 length is 13 residues. Germline V gene lookup returns CDR1 SNHLY and CDR2 FYNNEI. The CDR3 DNA reads TGTGCCAGCAGTGAGCAGGAAAACTATGGCTACACCTTC. Residues: CASSEQENYGYTF.

J is TRBJ1-2 and V is TRBV5-1; possible D gene TRBD1, 6 bases. The germline gives CDR1 SGHRS, CDR2 YFSETQ. Trimming shortened V by 0 bases and J by 7 bases, and 10 bases separated the two germline ends. There are 13 residues in the CDR3. The CDR3 loop is CASSLAGAGGYTF. In nucleotides, the CDR3 is TGCGCCAGCAGCTTGGCAGGGGCGGGTGGCTACACCTTC.

This clone was seen a few times. The chain recombines TRBV12-5 with TRBJ1-1, with TRBD1 as a possible D gene (5 bases). The CDR3 length is 12 residues. The germline V gene has CDR1 LGHNT and CDR2 FRNRAP. V shed 2 bases and J shed 12 bases, with 13 bases lying between them. CDR3: CASGLLGLRTFF. For the CDR3, the DNA is TGTGCTAGTGGTTTGTTGGGGCTGAGGACTTTCTTT.

The rearrangement uses TRBV28 and TRBJ1-6; 9 bases match TRBD1. The ends lost 8 bases at V and 10 bases at J; junction bases unmatched: 0. Looked up from germline, CDR1 is MDHEN and CDR2 is SYDVKM. CDR3 length equals 11 residues. CDR3 residues: CASGTGSPLHF. In DNA form, the CDR3 reads TGTGCCAGCGGGACAGGGTCACCCCTCCACTTT.

J is TRBJ2-5 and V is TRBV4-2; D possibly corresponds to TRBD1 (7 bases). The CDR3 runs 15 residues. CDR1 is LGHNA and CDR2 is YNFKEQ in the germline V gene. V was clipped by 1 base and J by 4 bases, with 13 bases between them. The CDR3 DNA sequence: TGTGCCAGCAGCCAAGGCAGCCAGGGGGGAGAGACCCAGTACTTC. It encodes CASSQGSQGGETQYF.

The chain has TRBV7-2 and TRBJ1-4, with D hard to call. CDR1 and CDR2 (germline): SGHTA, FQGNSA. Between the trimmed V and J ends, which lost 6 bases and 1 base, there was a span of 6 bases. This CDR3 is 13 amino acids long. DNA of the CDR3: TGTGCCAGCAGTTCCCTAACTAATGAAAAACTGTTTTTT. This codes for CASSSLTNEKLFF.

The DNA for the CDR3 is TGTGCCAGCAGCCTTTCTGGACAGGGGCCAGGTTATGGCTACACCTTC. This encodes CASSLSGQGPGYGYTF. V is TRBV3-1 (or the pseudogene TRBV3-2) and J is TRBJ1-2, with 9 bases matching TRBD1. The CDR3 loop spans 16 amino acids. Germline V gene lookup returns CDR1 LGHDT and CDR2 YNNKEL (reference sequence). After removal of 4 bases from V and 5 bases from J, the junction contained 11 bases not matched to a gene.

The chain combines TRBV6-2 or TRBV6-3 with TRBJ1-5, with 10 bases aligning to TRBD1. The CDR3 runs 15 residues. With 5 bases clipped from V and 7 bases from J, the junction kept 8 bases outside the gene matches. The germline CDR1 and CDR2 sequences are MNHEY and SVGEGT. The CDR3 sequence: CASSTVTGGGQPQHF. The CDR3 DNA follows: TGTGCCAGCAGTACCGTGACAGGGGGCGGCCAGCCCCAGCATTTT.

This clone was detected a few times. This chain links TRBV7-9 with TRBJ1-3; D remains unclear. Germline V gene lookup returns CDR1 SEHNR and CDR2 FQNEAQ (reference sequence). The CDR3 contains 15 residues. V lost 5 bases and J 0 bases, leaving 11 bases between the germline ends. Here the CDR3 DNA reads TGTGCCAGCAGCATGGACGGTTTCTCTGGAAACACCATATATTTT. It is translated as CASSMDGFSGNTIYF.

This chain joins TRBV28 and TRBJ1-6; the match to TRBD1 covers 8 bases. CDR1 and CDR2 (germline): MDHEN, SYDVKM. V lost 4 bases, J lost 9 bases, and 5 bases stayed unmatched. The CDR3 runs 14 residues. The CDR3 here is CASSSGGLGSPLHF. CDR3 nucleotide sequence: TGTGCCAGCAGTTCAGGGGGCTTGGGTTCACCCCTCCACTTT.

This chain uses TRBV27 with TRBJ2-6, with TRBD1 as a possible D gene (5 bases). This CDR3 is 15 amino acids long. Germline CDR1 and CDR2: MNHEY and SMNVEV (reference sequence). Between the trimmed V and J ends, which lost 6 bases and 0 bases, there was a span of 9 bases. This CDR3 is CASRGAGSGANVLTF. As DNA, the CDR3 is TGTGCCAGCAGAGGGGCCGGCTCTGGGGCCAACGTCCTGACTTTC. The full variable domain, completed using reference TRBV27 and TRBJ2-6, is EAQVTQNPRYLITVTGKKLTVTCSQNMNHEYMSWYRQDPGLGLRQIYYSMNVEVTDKGDVPEGYKVSRKEKRNFPLILESPSPNQTSLYFCASRGAGSGANVLTFGAGSRLTVL.

This chain connects TRBV19 to TRBJ1-2; D gene unclear. With 3 bases removed from V and 4 bases from J, the gap between germline ends came to 12 bases. The CDR3 runs 14 residues. Germline values: CDR1 LNHDA, CDR2 SQIVND (reference sequence). The CDR3 nucleotides are TGTGCCAGTAGTATGTTGACGGATGGCTATGGCTACACCTTC. It codes for CASSMLTDGYGYTF.

The chain is built from TRBV3-1 (or the pseudogene TRBV3-2) and TRBJ1-3; D gene uncertain. From germline, CDR1 is LGHDT and CDR2 YNNKEL (reference sequence). This CDR3 has 15 amino acids. The germline V and J ends were trimmed by 1 base and 4 bases, with 11 bases remaining between them. As DNA, the CDR3 is TGTGCCAGCAGCCAAGCCTACCCCCCGGGAAACACCATATATTTT. Its protein is CASSQAYPPGNTIYF.

This chain joins TRBV4-3 and TRBJ1-2, with D perhaps TRBD1 (5 bases). From germline, CDR1 is LGHNA and CDR2 YSLEER. This CDR3 spans 15 amino acids. Trimming removed 0 bases at V and 2 bases at J, with 10 bases between. In nucleotides, the CDR3 is TGCGCCAGCAGCCAAGACCGAGGGGCGAACTATGGCTACACCTTC. Protein sequence: CASSQDRGANYGYTF.

This clone was seen just once. The gene calls are TRBV2 and TRBJ2-1; D is ambiguous. This CDR3 spans 11 amino acids. CDR1 and CDR2 (germline): SNHLY, FYNNEI. Deletions cut 4 bases from V and 5 bases from J, with 3 bases between. The CDR3 spells CASSANNEQFF. DNA of the CDR3: TGTGCCAGCAGTGCCAACAATGAGCAGTTCTTC.

This clone came up once. The chain couples TRBV5-1 to TRBJ2-7; a weak D match, TRBD2 (6 bases). The CDR3 sequence is 13 residues long. Germline CDR1 reads SGHRS; CDR2 reads YFSETQ. Trimming cost V 3 bases and J 5 bases, with 12 bases left between them. CDR3 loop: CASSSLGGNEQYF. CDR3 coding DNA: TGCGCCAGCAGCTCCCTGGGCGGGAACGAGCAGTACTTC.

The rearrangement joins TRBV7-2 to TRBJ2-3; TRBD1 might be the D (5 bases). The V gene lost 6 bases and the J gene lost 0 bases, with 10 bases spanning the gap. CDR3 size: 14 residues. Looked up from germline, CDR1 is SGHTA and CDR2 is FQGNSA. CDR3 bases: TGTGCCAGCAGGCCAGGACAAAGCACAGATACGCAGTATTTT. This gives the protein CASRPGQSTDTQYF. Supplemented by reference TRBV7-2 and TRBJ2-3, the full variable domain reads GAGVSQSPSNKVTEKGKDVELRCDPISGHTALYWYRQSLGQGLEFLIYFQGNSAPDKSGLPSDRFSAERTGGSVSTLTIQRTQQEDSAVYLCASRPGQSTDTQYFGPGTRLTVL.

The chain joins TRBV5-6 to TRBJ1-2, with TRBD1 as a possible D gene (6 bases). This CDR3 is built from 15 residues. Trimming removed 3 bases from V and 4 bases from J, with 16 bases in between. CDR1 SGHDT and CDR2 YYEEEE come from the germline V gene. In nucleotides, the CDR3 is TGTGCCAGCAGCTCCAGGGGTCGCGGGGGCTATGGCTACACCTTC. This translates into CASSSRGRGGYGYTF.

J is TRBJ2-3 and V is TRBV2, with D perhaps being TRBD1 or TRBD2 (6 bases each). This CDR3 spans 15 amino acids. The germline CDR1 and CDR2 sequences are SNHLY and FYNNEI. Trimming took 8 bases from V and 5 from J, leaving 20 bases between them. CDR3 bases: TGTGCCAGCGGGGGGCAACGTACTAGCTTAGATACGCAGTATTTT. This codes for CASGGQRTSLDTQYF.

This CDR3 reads CASSGQGADTQYF. CDR3 DNA: TGTGCCAGCAGCGGACAGGGCGCAGATACGCAGTATTTT. This chain connects TRBV6-2 or TRBV6-3 to TRBJ2-3, with TRBD1 matching over 8 bases. V trimming: 6 bases; J trimming: 4 bases; junction bases outside the gene matches: 3. This CDR3 spans 13 amino acids. CDR1 and CDR2 from the germline V gene are MNHEY and SVGEGT.

This sequence joins TRBV5-1 and TRBJ2-7; maybe TRBD1 (6 bases). The CDR3 has 17 residues. Germline CDR1 and CDR2: SGHRS and YFSETQ. Between the trimmed V and J ends, which lost 7 bases and 1 base, there was a span of 24 bases. The CDR3 nucleotides read TGCGCCAGCTCAATACCCAGCTCCGGACAGTGGTCCTACGAGCAGTACTTC. Encoded protein: CASSIPSSGQWSYEQYF.

This chain uses TRBV13 with TRBJ1-1; D may be TRBD1 (5 bases). V lost 5 bases and J lost 1, with 11 bases in between. Germline V lookup: CDR1 PRHDT, CDR2 FYEKMQ (reference sequence). This CDR3 has 14 amino acids. CDR3 sequence (DNA): TGTGCCAGCAGCAGGGGACGGCCGAACACTGAAGCTTTCTTT. Its translation is CASSRGRPNTEAFF.

In this sample, this clone turned up once. V is TRBV7-2 and J is TRBJ1-4, with D unresolved. Trimming removed 2 bases at V and 7 bases at J, with 14 bases between. This CDR3 has 15 residues. Germline assignment: CDR1 SGHTA and CDR2 FQGNSA. DNA of the CDR3: TGTGCCAGCAGCTTAAATTCGAGGGTCGGTGAAAAACTGTTTTTT. This codes for CASSLNSRVGEKLFF.

The rearrangement joins TRBV7-3 to TRBJ2-3; TRBD2 matches at 7 bases. The CDR3 length is 15 residues. Looked up from germline, CDR1 is SGHTA and CDR2 is FQGTGA. V was pared by 2 bases and J by 5 bases, with 7 bases of the junction left unmatched. CDR3 amino acids: CASSLLGGEGDTQYF. The CDR3 nucleotides are TGTGCCAGCAGCTTATTAGGTGGGGAGGGAGATACGCAGTATTTT.

CDR3 sequence reads: CASSIVRGLAFF. In nucleotides, the CDR3 is TGTGCCAGTAGTATAGTTAGGGGACTGGCTTTCTTT. The chain couples TRBV19 to TRBJ1-1; a possible D gene is TRBD1 (5 bases). CDR1 is LNHDA, CDR2 SQIVND, per germline (reference sequence). Trimming stripped 1 base from V and 11 bases from J, with 11 bases between. The CDR3 is made up of 12 amino acids.